These 9 T cell receptor beta chains share one sample of origin, sequenced in a study of cytomegalovirus exposure and HLA in healthy donors. PCR amplification relied on 60 Vbeta primers (plus 13 Jbeta primers). Measured with immunoSEQ multiplex PCR; TCRdb has only the in-frame clones, and not every one. Among some 180,000 clones listed, around four fifths were seen once. The specimen was PBMCs. Receptor source: a man aged 40-50 years in good health and CMV-seropositive.

Note on this clone: This sample includes further DNA sequences coding for the same CDR3. The chain links TRBV15 to TRBJ2-2, with no clear D. Per germline, CDR1 LNHNV and CDR2 YYDKDF (reference sequence). V dropped 3 bases and J dropped 3 bases, with 5 bases sitting between them. The CDR3 has 13 amino acids. The CDR3 sequence is CATSSSDTGELFF. The CDR3 DNA reads as TGTGCCACCAGCAGCAGTGACACCGGGGAGCTGTTTTTT.

The chain combines TRBV5-5 with TRBJ2-7, with 9 positions matching TRBD2. This CDR3 comprises 14 residues. The germline gives CDR1 SGHKS, CDR2 YYEKEE (reference sequence). The J segment lost 6 bases and the V segment lost 3 bases, leaving 7 bases of the junction unmatched. The CDR3 coding sequence is TGTGCCAGCAGCTCTGGCGGACTAGCGAGCGAGCAGTACTTC. The encoded protein is CASSSGGLASEQYF.

The chain joins TRBV2 to TRBJ1-6; D unclear. V gave up 7 bases and J gave up 7 bases, with 11 bases separating them. The CDR3 runs 13 residues. Germline-derived CDR1 and CDR2 are SNHLY and FYNNEI. The CDR3 DNA reads TGTGCCAGCACATATGACAAAAATTCACCCCTCCACTTT. This encodes CASTYDKNSPLHF.

The rearrangement joins TRBV7-9 to TRBJ2-1; 13 nucleotides align to TRBD2. Losses at the gene ends were 5 bases for V and 7 bases for J; bases not matched to a gene: 14. The CDR3 contains 18 residues. Germline CDR1 SEHNR, CDR2 FQNEAQ (reference sequence). CDR3 sequence reads: CASSPPIRLAGGRNEQFF. CDR3 nucleotide sequence: TGTGCCAGCAGCCCGCCCATAAGACTAGCGGGAGGACGAAATGAGCAGTTCTTC.

The chain joins TRBV4-1 to TRBJ2-1; no definite D call. Looked up from germline, CDR1 is MGHRA and CDR2 is YSYEKL. The CDR3 has 16 residues. V was cut by 0 bases and J by 8 bases, with 17 bases left in between. CDR3 loop: CASSQDLALLRDEQFF. The CDR3 region has the DNA TGCGCCAGCAGCCAAGATCTGGCCCTGCTTCGGGATGAGCAGTTCTTC.

The chain uses TRBV10-3 and TRBJ2-1; D may be TRBD2 (6 bases). Trimming stripped 2 bases from V and 7 bases from J, with 15 bases between. The germline V gene encodes CDR1 ENHRY and CDR2 SYGVKD. This CDR3 has 15 amino acids. CDR3 in DNA: TGTGCCATCAGTGAGCCGACGGACTACGGGAATGAGCAGTTCTTC. Amino acids: CAISEPTDYGNEQFF.

The chain couples TRBV9 to TRBJ2-2; 8 nucleotides match TRBD2. CDR1 and CDR2 from the germline V gene are SGDLS and YYNGEE. V trimming: 0 bases; J trimming: 1 base; junction bases outside the gene matches: 11. The CDR3 runs to 19 residues. The CDR3 sequence: CASSVALREVTKNTGELFF. CDR3 coding DNA: TGTGCCAGCAGCGTAGCTTTGCGGGAGGTAACTAAGAACACCGGGGAGCTGTTTTTT.

The chain has TRBV11-3 and TRBJ2-1; weak D call: TRBD2 (6 bases). Germline CDR1 is SGHNT and CDR2 is YENEEA. With 4 bases removed from V and 1 base from J, the gap between germline ends came to 11 bases. The CDR3 extends over 15 amino acids. CDR3 region: CASSSGAPSYNEQFF. The CDR3 region has the DNA TGTGCCAGCAGCTCGGGAGCCCCATCCTACAATGAGCAGTTCTTC.

This clone was seen a single time. V and J are TRBV11-2 and TRBJ2-2; 7 nucleotides align to TRBD1. The J segment lost 0 bases and the V segment lost 5 bases, leaving 6 bases of the junction unmatched. The CDR3 runs 16 residues. The V gene's germline CDR1 is SGHAT and CDR2 FQNNGV. CDR3 in amino acids: CASSRLTGPNTGELFF. The CDR3 DNA is TGTGCCAGCAGCCGACTGACAGGGCCGAACACCGGGGAGCTGTTTTTT.